A selection of T cell receptor beta chains follows, all from one sample in a study of T-cell reconstitution after alpha-beta-depleted transplantation in children. TCRdb ran MiXCR on the PCR reads and lists one entry per CDR3 protein. The sample has under 300,000 distinct CDR3 sequences, about 9.6% seen once. The sample was PBMCs from the stem cell graft donor, taken from the stem cell graft. The origin of the receptors is a human donor who donated a stem cell graft to a child with SCID. Both conserved end residues are part of each CDR3. D genes are given only for firm matches. Size tells how often a clone was seen (once, few, many) or the class of an expanded clone, and some rows leave it out.

TRBD2 TRBJ2-3 TRBV5-1 many CASSPLAGGRADTQYF TGCGCCAGCAGCCCCCTAGCGGGGGGGCGGGCAGATACGCAGTATTTT
. TRBJ2-7 TRBV20-1 many CSASRRARYEQYF TGCAGTGCTTCGCGTCGGGCCCGATACGAGCAGTACTTC
. TRBJ2-3 TRBV5-6 many CASSLGPPQGDTQYF TGTGCCAGCAGCTTGGGGCCCCCACAGGGAGATACGCAGTATTTT
TRBD2 TRBJ2-1 TRBV12-3/TRBV12-4 many CASKKLAGVNEQFF TGTGCCAGCAAGAAACTAGCGGGGGTTAATGAGCAGTTCTTC
TRBD1 TRBJ1-6 TRBV20-1 many CSAYPRGQFVYNSPLHF TGCAGTGCTTACCCCCGGGGACAGTTCGTCTATAATTCACCCCTCCACTTT
TRBD2 TRBJ2-5 TRBV6-2/TRBV6-3 . CASRGAGLVVETQYF TGTGCCAGCAGAGGAGCGGGACTAGTAGTGGAGACCCAGTACTTC
. TRBJ2-1 TRBV2 many CASGAPTSYNEQFF TGTGCCAGTGGGGCCCCTACGTCCTACAATGAGCAGTTCTTC
. TRBJ1-2 TRBV6-5 many CASSYSGLLQGYTF TGTGCCAGCAGTTACTCGGGACTTCTCCAAGGCTACACCTTC
. TRBJ1-5 TRBV15 many CATSRTYHSNQPQHF TGTGCCACCAGCAGGACGTATCATAGCAATCAGCCCCAGCATTTT
TRBD1 TRBJ2-3 TRBV5-8 . CASRHRGLFSDTQYF TGTGCCAGCAGACACAGGGGGCTCTTCTCAGATACGCAGTATTTT